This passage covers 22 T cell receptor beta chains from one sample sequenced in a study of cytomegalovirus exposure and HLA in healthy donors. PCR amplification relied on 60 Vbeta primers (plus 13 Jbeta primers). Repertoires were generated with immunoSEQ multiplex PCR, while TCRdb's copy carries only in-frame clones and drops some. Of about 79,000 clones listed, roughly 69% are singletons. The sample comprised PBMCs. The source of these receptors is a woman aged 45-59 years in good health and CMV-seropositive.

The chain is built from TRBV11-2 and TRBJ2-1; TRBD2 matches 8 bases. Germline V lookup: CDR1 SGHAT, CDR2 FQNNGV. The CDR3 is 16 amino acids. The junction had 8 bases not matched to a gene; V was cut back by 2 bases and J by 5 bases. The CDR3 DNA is TGTGCCAGCAGCTTATACCCTCGGGGGGGAGACAATGAGCAGTTCTTC. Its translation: CASSLYPRGGDNEQFF.

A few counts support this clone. CDR3 bases: TGTGCCAGCAGCCGCGACAGGGGGATAGCGAGCAATCAGCCCCAGCATTTT. Translation: CASSRDRGIASNQPQHF. The chain is built from TRBV9 and TRBJ1-5; 9 positions match TRBD1. The CDR3 covers 17 residues. In germline, CDR1 is SGDLS, CDR2 YYNGEE. J lost 1 base, V lost 4 bases, and 9 bases had no gene match.

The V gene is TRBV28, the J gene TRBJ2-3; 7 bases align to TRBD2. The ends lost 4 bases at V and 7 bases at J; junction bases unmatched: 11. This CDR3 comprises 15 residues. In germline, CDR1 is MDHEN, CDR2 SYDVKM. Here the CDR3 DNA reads TGTGCCAGCAGTTCTCTCGCGGGGGAGTTATATACGCAGTATTTT. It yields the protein CASSSLAGELYTQYF.

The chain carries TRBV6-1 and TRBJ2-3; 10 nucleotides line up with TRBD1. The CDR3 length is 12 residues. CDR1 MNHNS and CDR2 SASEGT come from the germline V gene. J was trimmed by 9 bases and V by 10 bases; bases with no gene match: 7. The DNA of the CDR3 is TGTGCCACTACGGACAGGGGGAACACGCAGTATTTT. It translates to CATTDRGNTQYF.

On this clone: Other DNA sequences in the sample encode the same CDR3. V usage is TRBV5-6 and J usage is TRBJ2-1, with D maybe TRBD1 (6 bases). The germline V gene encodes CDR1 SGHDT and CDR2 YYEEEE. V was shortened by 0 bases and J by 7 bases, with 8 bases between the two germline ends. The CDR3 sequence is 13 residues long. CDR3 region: CASSLGQGNEQFF. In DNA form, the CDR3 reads TGTGCCAGCAGCTTGGGGCAGGGGAATGAGCAGTTCTTC.

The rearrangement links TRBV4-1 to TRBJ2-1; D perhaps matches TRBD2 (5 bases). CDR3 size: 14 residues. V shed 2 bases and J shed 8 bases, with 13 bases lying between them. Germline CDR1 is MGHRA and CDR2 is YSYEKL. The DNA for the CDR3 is TGCGCCAGCAGCCAACAAAAACTAGAGGATGAGCAGTTCTTC. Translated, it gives CASSQQKLEDEQFF.

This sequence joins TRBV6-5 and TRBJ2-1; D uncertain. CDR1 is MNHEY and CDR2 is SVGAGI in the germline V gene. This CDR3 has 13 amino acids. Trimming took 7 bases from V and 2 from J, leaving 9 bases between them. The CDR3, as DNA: TGTGCCAGCATGCGCGATCCCTACAATGAGCAGTTCTTC. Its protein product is CASMRDPYNEQFF.

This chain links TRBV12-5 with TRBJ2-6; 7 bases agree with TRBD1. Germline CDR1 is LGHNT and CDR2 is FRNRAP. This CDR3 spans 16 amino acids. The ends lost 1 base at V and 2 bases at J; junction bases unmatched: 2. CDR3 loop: CASGLGDSPGANVLTF. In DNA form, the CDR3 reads TGTGCTAGTGGTTTGGGGGACAGCCCTGGGGCCAACGTCCTGACTTTC.

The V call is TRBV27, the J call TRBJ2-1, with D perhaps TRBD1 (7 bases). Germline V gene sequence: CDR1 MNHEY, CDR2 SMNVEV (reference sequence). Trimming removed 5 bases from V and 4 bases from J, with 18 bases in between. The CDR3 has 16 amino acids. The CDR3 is CASSTYAGQHYNEQFF. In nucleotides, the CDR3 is TGTGCCAGCAGTACCTACGCGGGACAGCATTACAATGAGCAGTTCTTC.

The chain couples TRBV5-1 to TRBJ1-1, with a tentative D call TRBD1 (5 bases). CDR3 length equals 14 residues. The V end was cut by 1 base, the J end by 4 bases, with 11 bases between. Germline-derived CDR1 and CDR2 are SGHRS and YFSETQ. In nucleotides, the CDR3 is TGCGCCAGCAGCTTGAATGGCCAGGGCACTGAAGCTTTCTTT. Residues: CASSLNGQGTEAFF.

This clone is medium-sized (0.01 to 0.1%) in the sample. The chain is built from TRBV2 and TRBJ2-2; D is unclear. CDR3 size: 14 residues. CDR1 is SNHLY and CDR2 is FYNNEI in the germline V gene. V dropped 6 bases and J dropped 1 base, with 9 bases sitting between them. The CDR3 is CASRSAVNTGELFF. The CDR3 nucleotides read TGTGCCAGCAGGTCGGCGGTGAACACCGGGGAGCTGTTTTTT.

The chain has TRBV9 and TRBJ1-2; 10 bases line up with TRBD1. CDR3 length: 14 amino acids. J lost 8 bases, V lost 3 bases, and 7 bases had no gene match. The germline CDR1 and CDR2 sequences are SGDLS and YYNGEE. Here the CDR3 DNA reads TGTGCCAGCAGCGAGGGACAGGGGTCTGGGGGCTACACCTTC. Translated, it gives CASSEGQGSGGYTF.

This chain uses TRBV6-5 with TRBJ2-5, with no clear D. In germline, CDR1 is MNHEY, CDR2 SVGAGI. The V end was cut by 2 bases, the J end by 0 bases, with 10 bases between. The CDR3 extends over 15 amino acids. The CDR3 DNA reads TGTGCCAGCAGTTACGGGCAGGCGTACCAAGAGACCCAGTACTTC. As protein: CASSYGQAYQETQYF.

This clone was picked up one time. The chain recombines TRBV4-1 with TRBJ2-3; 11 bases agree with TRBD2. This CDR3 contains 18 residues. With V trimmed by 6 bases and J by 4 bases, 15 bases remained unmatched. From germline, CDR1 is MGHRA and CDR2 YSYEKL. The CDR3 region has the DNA TGCGCCAGCAGTCACCCTAGTAGCGGGGGGGTCCCTGCAGATACGCAGTATTTT. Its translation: CASSHPSSGGVPADTQYF.

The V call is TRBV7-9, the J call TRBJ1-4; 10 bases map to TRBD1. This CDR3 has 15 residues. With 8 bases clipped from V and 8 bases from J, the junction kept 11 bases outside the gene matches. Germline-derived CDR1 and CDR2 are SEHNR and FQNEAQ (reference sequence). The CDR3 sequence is CASDAGGTGAEKLFF. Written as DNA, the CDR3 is TGTGCCAGCGACGCCGGAGGGACAGGGGCCGAAAAACTGTTTTTT.

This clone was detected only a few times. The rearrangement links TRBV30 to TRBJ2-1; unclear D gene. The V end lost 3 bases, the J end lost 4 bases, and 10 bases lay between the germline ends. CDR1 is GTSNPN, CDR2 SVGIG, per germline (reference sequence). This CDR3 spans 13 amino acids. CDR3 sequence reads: CAWRALMYNEQFF. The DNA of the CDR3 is TGTGCCTGGAGGGCCCTGATGTACAATGAGCAGTTCTTC.

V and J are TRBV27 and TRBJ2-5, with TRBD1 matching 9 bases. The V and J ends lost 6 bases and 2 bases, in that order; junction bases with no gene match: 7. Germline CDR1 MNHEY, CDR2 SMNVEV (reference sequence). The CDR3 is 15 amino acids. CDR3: CASSKGTGRQETQYF. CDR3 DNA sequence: TGTGCCAGCAGCAAAGGGACAGGGAGGCAAGAGACCCAGTACTTC.

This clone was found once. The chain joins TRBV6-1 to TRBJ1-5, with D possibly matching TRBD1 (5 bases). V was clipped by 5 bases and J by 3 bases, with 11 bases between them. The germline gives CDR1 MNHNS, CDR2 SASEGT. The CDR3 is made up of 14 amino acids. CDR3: CASSPGRDNQPQHF. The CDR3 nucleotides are TGTGCCAGCAGTCCAGGGCGAGACAATCAGCCCCAGCATTTT.

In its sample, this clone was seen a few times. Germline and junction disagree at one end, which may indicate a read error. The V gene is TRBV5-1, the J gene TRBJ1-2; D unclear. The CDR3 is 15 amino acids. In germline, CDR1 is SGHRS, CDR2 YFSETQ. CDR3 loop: CASSLGALGNSGYTF. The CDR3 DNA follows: TGCGCCAGCAGCTTGGGAGCACTAGGTAACTCTGGCTACACCTTC.

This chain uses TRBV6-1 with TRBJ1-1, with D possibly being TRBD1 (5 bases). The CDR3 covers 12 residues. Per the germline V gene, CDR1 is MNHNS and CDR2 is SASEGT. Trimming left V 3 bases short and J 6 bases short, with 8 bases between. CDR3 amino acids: CASSDRAPEAFF. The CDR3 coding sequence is TGTGCCAGCAGTGACAGGGCTCCTGAAGCTTTCTTT.

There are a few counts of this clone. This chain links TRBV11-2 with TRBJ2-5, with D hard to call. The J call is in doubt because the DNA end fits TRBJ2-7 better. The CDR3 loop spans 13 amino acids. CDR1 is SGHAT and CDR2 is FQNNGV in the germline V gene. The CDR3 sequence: CASSLAGSYEQYF. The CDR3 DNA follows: TGTGCCAGCAGCTTAGCAGGCTCCTACGAGCAGTACTTC.

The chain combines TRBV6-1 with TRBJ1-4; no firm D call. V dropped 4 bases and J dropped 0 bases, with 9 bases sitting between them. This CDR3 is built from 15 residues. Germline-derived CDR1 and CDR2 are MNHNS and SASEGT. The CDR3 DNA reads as TGTGCCAGCAGTGGGCACCATGCAACTAATGAAAAACTGTTTTTT. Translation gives CASSGHHATNEKLFF.